In its sample, the clone carrying this T cell receptor (beta chain) was seen many times. Antigen unknown. Breast cancer patients provided tissue from their axillary draining lymph nodes. This specimen comes from a study of breast tumors, draining lymph nodes, adjacent tissues. TCRdb re-called the multiplex PCR reads through MiXCR, storing one row per CDR3 protein. The sample has 150,000 to 200,000 distinct CDR3 sequences, 33% seen once; the top ten hold roughly 4.3%. Germline V gives CDR1 MNHEY, CDR2 SVGAGI. J gave up 2 bases and V 6 bases, and 5 bases lay outside the gene matches. This CDR3 comprises 15 residues. Study observations and caveats: Tumor repertoires ranked between lymph nodes and nontumor tissue in diversity, with V and J gene preferences. Compared with basal-like, luminal-like tumors shared significantly more repertoire with nontumor tissue. Data fit most tumor T cells coming from lymph node, expanding in tumor.

The chain has TRBV6-5 and TRBJ2-7; 12 bases map to TRBD2. Sequenced sample: axillary lymph node tissue. The origin of this receptor is a female donor with breast cancer. Some clones in this sample may be carry-over from other donors' samples. The CDR3: CASRSTSGSPYEQYF. DNA for the CDR3: TGTGCCAGCAGATCGACTAGCGGGAGCCCCTACGAGCAGTACTTC.